This is a list of T cell receptor beta chains from one sample in a study of T cell responses to AZD1222 COVID-19 vaccine. Profiling relied on immunoSEQ multiplex PCR, and the TCRdb table lists in-frame clones only, not all of them. The repertoire holds fewer than 150,000 clones, with around 92% as singletons. The starting material was peripheral blood, obtained on day 0 of AZD1222 vaccination. These receptors all come from an adult in good health. Both conserved end residues are part of each CDR3. A D gene is named only where the DNA matches it firmly. Part of the rows lack a size; the others show once, few, many or a class for expanded clones.

d_call clone_size j_call v_call cdr3_aa cdr3_nt
TRBD2 - TRBJ2-1 TRBV5-1 CASSLDLAGGLSNEQFF TGCGCCAGCAGCTTGGATTTAGCGGGGGGCCTTAGCAATGAGCAGTTCTTC
- - TRBJ1-1 TRBV7-9 CASSLTDSEAFF TGTGCCAGCAGCCTTACGGACAGTGAAGCTTTCTTT
- - TRBJ1-6 TRBV4-3 CASSLGFGRNSPLHF TGCGCCAGCAGCCTAGGATTCGGACGGAATTCACCCCTCCACTTT
TRBD2 - TRBJ2-7 TRBV4-2 CASSQDGLASGYEQYF TGTGCCAGCAGCCAAGATGGACTAGCGTCAGGCTACGAGCAGTACTTC
TRBD2 - TRBJ2-1 TRBV7-2 CASSLELAALSSYNEQFF TGTGCCAGCAGCTTAGAGCTAGCGGCCCTTTCCTCCTACAATGAGCAGTTCTTC
- - TRBJ2-7 TRBV6-5 CASSITGGPSYEQYF TGTGCCAGCAGTATCACGGGGGGCCCCTCCTACGAGCAGTACTTC
- - TRBJ2-7 TRBV21-1 CASSKNPGQYSYEQYF TGTGCCAGCAGCAAAAATCCGGGACAATACTCCTACGAGCAGTACTTC
- - TRBJ2-7 TRBV4-3 CASSQALTDRAYEQYF TGCGCCAGCAGCCAAGCTCTGACGGACCGAGCCTACGAGCAGTACTTC
- - TRBJ1-5 TRBV7-8 CASSLSRVGGQPQHF TGTGCCAGCAGCTTAAGCAGGGTAGGCGGTCAGCCCCAGCATTTT
- - TRBJ2-1 TRBV5-1 CASSLVHFSGSYNEQFF TGCGCCAGCAGCTTGGTTCATTTTTCAGGTTCTTACAATGAGCAGTTCTTC
TRBD1 - TRBJ1-4 TRBV2 CASSEDGTGDEKLFF TGTGCCAGCAGTGAAGATGGGACAGGGGATGAAAAACTGTTTTTT
- - TRBJ2-7 TRBV5-1 CASSSVLRSHEQYF TGCGCCAGCAGCTCCGTCCTGAGGTCCCACGAGCAGTACTTC
- - TRBJ1-1 TRBV6-5 CASSRTESNTEAFF TGTGCCAGCAGTCGGACAGAGTCGAACACTGAAGCTTTCTTT
- - TRBJ1-6 TRBV18 CASSPQGSPLHF TGTGCCAGCTCACCCCAGGGTTCACCCCTCCACTTT
TRBD2 - TRBJ2-1 TRBV27 CASSPKGLAGPTSYNEQFF TGTGCCAGCAGTCCCAAGGGACTAGCGGGACCGACCTCCTACAATGAGCAGTTCTTC
TRBD1 once TRBJ1-5 TRBV3-1/TRBV3-2 CASSHSRQGHQPQHF TGTGCCAGCAGCCATTCCCGACAGGGACATCAGCCCCAGCATTTT
- - TRBJ1-4 TRBV3-1/TRBV3-2 CASSHGGFDEKLFF TGTGCCAGCAGCCATGGAGGATTCGATGAAAAACTGTTTTTT
TRBD1 - TRBJ2-7 TRBV5-1 CASSLARGPREQYF TGCGCCAGCAGCTTGGCCAGGGGGCCGCGCGAGCAGTACTTC
- medium-sized TRBJ2-3 TRBV27 CASSLSGEGTDTQYF TGTGCCAGCAGTTTATCTGGGGAAGGTACAGATACGCAGTATTTT
TRBD1 - TRBJ2-4 TRBV14 CASSQGQGQGVF TGTGCCAGCAGCCAAGGTCAGGGACAGGGGGTCTTC
- - TRBJ1-1 TRBV4-1 CASSPRTGNTEAFF TGCGCCAGCAGCCCACGGACGGGAAACACTGAAGCTTTCTTT
- - TRBJ2-3 TRBV28 CASSRDLHTDTQYF TGTGCCAGCAGTCGGGACTTGCACACAGATACGCAGTATTTT
- - TRBJ1-2 TRBV14 CASSFATNYGYTF TGTGCCAGCAGCTTCGCGACGAACTATGGCTACACCTTC
TRBD1 - TRBJ1-5 TRBV5-1 CASSSTGGDNQPQHF TGCGCCAGCAGCTCGACAGGGGGGGACAATCAGCCCCAGCATTTT
- - TRBJ1-1 TRBV10-3 CAISELDLYTEAFF TGTGCCATCAGTGAGTTAGACCTATACACTGAAGCTTTCTTT
TRBD1 - TRBJ2-7 TRBV25-1 CASSGTGTGTYEQYF TGTGCCAGCAGTGGTACCGGGACAGGGACCTACGAGCAGTACTTC
TRBD2 - TRBJ2-7 TRBV27 CASRPGLAGIHEQYF TGTGCCTCCCGCCCGGGACTAGCGGGAATCCACGAGCAGTACTTC
- - TRBJ2-5 TRBV28 CASSSGTLETQYF TGTGCCAGCTCGTCCGGGACTCTCGAGACCCAGTACTTC
- few TRBJ2-2 TRBV30 CAWVPGTAPNTGELFF TGTGCCTGGGTTCCCGGGACCGCACCGAACACCGGGGAGCTGTTTTTT
TRBD1 - TRBJ1-1 TRBV9 CASSKRDRNTEAFF TGTGCCAGCAGCAAGCGGGACAGGAACACTGAAGCTTTCTTT
- - TRBJ2-7 TRBV11-2 CASSLADTYEQYF TGTGCCAGCAGCTTAGCCGACACCTACGAGCAGTACTTC
- few TRBJ1-3 TRBV2 CASSGPVVTGNTIYF TGTGCCAGCAGTGGTCCAGTTGTAACTGGAAACACCATATATTTT
TRBD2 - TRBJ2-5 TRBV28 CASLGLAEETQYF TGTGCCAGCTTAGGACTAGCGGAAGAGACCCAGTACTTC
- - TRBJ1-1 TRBV15 CATRGAMNTEAFF TGTGCCACCAGAGGAGCCATGAACACTGAAGCTTTCTTT
TRBD1 - TRBJ1-5 TRBV28 CASSAGTGYNQPQHF TGTGCCAGCAGTGCCGGGACAGGGTACAATCAGCCCCAGCATTTT
TRBD2 - TRBJ2-7 TRBV6-2/TRBV6-3 CASSSGLAGQQYF TGTGCCAGCAGTTCGGGACTAGCGGGCCAGCAGTACTTC
TRBD1 - TRBJ1-6 TRBV11-2 CASSLDRGRGLRENSPLHF TGTGCCAGCAGCTTAGATCGGGGCAGGGGGCTAAGGGAGAATTCACCCCTCCACTTT
- - TRBJ1-1 TRBV6-2/TRBV6-3 CASSYYVNGTEAFF TGTGCCAGCAGTTACTACGTAAACGGCACTGAAGCTTTCTTT
TRBD1 - TRBJ1-1 TRBV6-2/TRBV6-3 CASSYSGTGATEAFF TGTGCCAGCAGTTACTCCGGGACAGGGGCCACTGAAGCTTTCTTT
- once TRBJ1-1 TRBV27 CASSFGGDTEAFF TGTGCCAGCAGTTTCGGAGGGGACACTGAAGCTTTCTTT
TRBD1 few TRBJ2-7 TRBV18 CASSASDRPYEQYF TGTGCCAGCTCAGCTTCGGACAGGCCCTACGAGCAGTACTTC
- - TRBJ2-2 TRBV7-6 CASSLEQGWFTGELFF TGTGCCAGCAGCTTAGAGCAGGGCTGGTTCACCGGGGAGCTGTTTTTT
TRBD1 - TRBJ1-6 TRBV10-1 CASSGTGGNSPLHF TGCGCCAGCAGTGGGACAGGGGGGAATTCACCCCTCCACTTT
TRBD2 - TRBJ2-7 TRBV27 CASAPSGVDYEQYF TGTGCCAGCGCTCCTAGCGGGGTGGACTACGAGCAGTACTTC
- - TRBJ1-5 TRBV27 CASRSTGFNQPQHF TGTGCCAGCAGATCAACAGGGTTCAATCAGCCCCAGCATTTT